This T cell receptor beta chain was identified during a study of T cell responses to AZD1222 COVID-19 vaccine. Germline CDR1 is SGHRS and CDR2 is YFSETQ. V was trimmed by 0 bases and J by 4 bases, leaving 5 bases between them. The CDR3 covers 12 residues. The repertoire was sequenced with immunoSEQ multiplex PCR; TCRdb's copy has only in-frame clones and lacks some. The data hold roughly 150,000 clones, with roughly 92% observed a single time. This clone was counted once. This TCR derives from an adult in good health. The chain carries TRBV5-1 and TRBJ2-7; D gene unclear. The sample consisted of peripheral blood, taken on day 0 of AZD1222 vaccination. CDR3 amino acids: CASSLGQYEQYF. The CDR3 DNA follows: TGCGCCAGCAGCTTGGGGCAGTACGAGCAGTACTTC.